This is a list of T cell receptor beta chains from one sample in a study of low-dose radiotherapy and immunotherapy resistance in tumors. TCRdb re-called the reads with MiXCR, one entry per CDR3 protein. The sample lists just over 90,000 distinct CDR3 sequences; around a fifth were seen once. The material was PBMCs, obtained after low-dose radiotherapy plus immunotherapy. Source of these receptors: a female donor with ovarian cancer. Each CDR3 is given with its conserved first and last residue. A D gene is named only where the DNA matches it firmly. Clone size is given for some rows only: seen once, a few or many times, or a class if the clone is expanded.

clone size	D gene	V gene	J gene	CDR3 DNA	CDR3 protein
many	.	TRBV7-6	TRBJ2-2	TGTGCCAGCAGCTTAGATCGGGTAACCGGGGAGCTGTTTTTT	CASSLDRVTGELFF
many	.	TRBV14	TRBJ2-1	TGTGCCAGCAGCCAAGATCCAGGGAGCTCCTACAATGAGCAGTTCTTC	CASSQDPGSSYNEQFF
many	.	TRBV28	TRBJ1-4	TGTGCCAGCAGTCTAGCGACAGAGACGCGTGGGAAACTGTTTTTT	CASSLATETRGKLFF
many	.	TRBV7-2	TRBJ2-5	TGTGCCAGCAGCCTTAGCCTTTATCCCCAGTACTTC	CASSLSLYPQYF
many	TRBD1	TRBV20-1	TRBJ1-5	TGCAGTGCCCTCCAACAGGGGGGGACCAATCAGCCCCAGCATTTT	CSALQQGGTNQPQHF
few	TRBD1	TRBV7-9	TRBJ1-2	TGTGCCAGCAGCTCGACAGGGTTCGATGGCTACACCTTC	CASSSTGFDGYTF
many	.	TRBV7-9	TRBJ1-4	TGTGCCAGCAGCTTGGGGGACCGGAATAATGAAAAACTGTTTTTT	CASSLGDRNNEKLFF
many	.	TRBV12-3/TRBV12-4	TRBJ2-7	TGTGCCAGCAGTCCGGGACTTAGCGAGCAGTACTTC	CASSPGLSEQYF
many	.	TRBV6-2/TRBV6-3	TRBJ1-2	TGTGCCAGCAGTCGCAATCTGAGACCTTCCTATGGCTACACCTTC	CASSRNLRPSYGYTF
many	TRBD2	TRBV25-1	TRBJ2-1	TGTGCCAGCAGTGAAACTAGCGGGAGGCCCTACAATGAGCAGTTCTTC	CASSETSGRPYNEQFF
many	.	TRBV21-1	TRBJ1-2	TGTGCCAGCAGCAAAGGAAGGCAGATCCCTAAATATGGCTACACCTTC	CASSKGRQIPKYGYTF
many	.	TRBV3-1	TRBJ2-7	TGTGCCAGCAGCCAAGATGGGGCTAGCAACGAGCAGTACTTC	CASSQDGASNEQYF
many	.	TRBV28	TRBJ2-7	TGTGCCAGCAGTTTTGGCTACGAGCAGTACTTC	CASSFGYEQYF
many	.	TRBV9	TRBJ2-3	TGTGCCAGCAGCGGGAGGGACTCTGATACGCAGTATTTT	CASSGRDSDTQYF
many	.	TRBV10-1	TRBJ2-1	TGCGCCCCGAGGGGGGGAGGCCCCAATGAGCAGTTCTTC	CAPRGGGPNEQFF
.	TRBD2	TRBV12-3/TRBV12-4	TRBJ2-1	TGTGCCAGCAGTTTAGCGGGAGCCGGGGGGAATGAGCAGTTCTTC	CASSLAGAGGNEQFF
few	TRBD2	TRBV20-1	TRBJ2-1	TGCAGTGCAGACCCCGGGGGGGCCGCCTACAATGAGCAGTTCTTC	CSADPGGAAYNEQFF
many	.	TRBV6-7	TRBJ1-1	TGTGCCAGCTCTCCCCCGAGTGGGGCGAAGTATGTGAACACTGAAGCTTTCTTT	CASSPPSGAKYVNTEAFF
many	TRBD2	TRBV5-1	TRBJ2-1	TGCGCCAGCAGCGGGGGACTAGCGGGGCTCAGCTCCTACAATGAGCAGTTCTTC	CASSGGLAGLSSYNEQFF
many	TRBD2	TRBV6-2/TRBV6-3	TRBJ2-2	TGTGCCAGCAGTTACATCCAGCGGGAGATTAACACCGGGGAGCTGTTTTTT	CASSYIQREINTGELFF
many	.	TRBV6-1	TRBJ2-5	TGTGCCAGCAGTGAAAACCTAGAGCGGCAAGAGACCCAGTACTTC	CASSENLERQETQYF
many	TRBD2	TRBV10-3	TRBJ2-1	TGTGCCATCAGTGAACACGGGACTAGCGGGAGGCGGGGGTCCTACAATGAGCAGTTCTTC	CAISEHGTSGRRGSYNEQFF
.	.	TRBV7-9	TRBJ1-5	TGTGCCAGCAGCTTAAGTTCGGGTTCTGATCAGCCCCAGCATTTT	CASSLSSGSDQPQHF
many	TRBD2	TRBV4-1	TRBJ2-7	TGCGCCAGCAGCCAGAGACTAGCGGCTTACGAGCAGTACTTC	CASSQRLAAYEQYF
many	TRBD2	TRBV9	TRBJ2-5	TGTGCCAGCAGCGCTGGGACTAGCGGGGAACAAGAGACCCAGTACTTC	CASSAGTSGEQETQYF
many	TRBD1	TRBV6-2/TRBV6-3	TRBJ2-1	TGTGCCAGCAGTAGGACAGGCAATGAGCAGTTCTTC	CASSRTGNEQFF
.	.	TRBV11-2	TRBJ2-3	TGTGCCAGCAGCTCCCCGGGAGCTAGCAGAGATACGCAGTATTTT	CASSSPGASRDTQYF
many	.	TRBV25-1	TRBJ2-6	TGTGCCAGCAGTGAAGGGGGGGCGGTGCCCCGGGGGGCCAACGTCCTGACTTTC	CASSEGGAVPRGANVLTF
many	.	TRBV6-2/TRBV6-3	TRBJ1-1	TGTGCCAGCAGTTACTCGAGGGGTGTAGGGGGCACTGAAGCTTTCTTT	CASSYSRGVGGTEAFF
many	TRBD2	TRBV7-9	TRBJ2-3	TGTGCCAGCAGCAAACTAGCGGGAGGGCCGACAGATACGCAGTATTTT	CASSKLAGGPTDTQYF
few	TRBD1	TRBV30	TRBJ1-5	TGTGCCTGGAGTGAGGACAGGGGAGGCAATCAGCCCCAGCATTTT	CAWSEDRGGNQPQHF
.	TRBD1	TRBV5-5	TRBJ1-1	TGTGCCAGCACGCTCACAGACAGGGGGCGGATTGGGAACACTGAAGCTTTCTTT	CASTLTDRGRIGNTEAFF
many	.	TRBV13	TRBJ1-1	TGTGCCAGCAGCTCCTACGGGACACTTATTTGGGAAGCTTTCTTT	CASSSYGTLIWEAFF
many	.	TRBV20-1	TRBJ2-5	TGCAGTGCTAGAGCCCCTTGGGGGGAAGAGACCCAGTACTTC	CSARAPWGEETQYF
few	TRBD1	TRBV7-9	TRBJ1-1	TGTGCCAACAGCCCTAGCGAGGCAGGGGGGAACACTGAAGCTTTCTTT	CANSPSEAGGNTEAFF
many	.	TRBV7-9	TRBJ1-5	TGTGCCAGCAGCTCGTCGGGACGGGACAATCAGCCCCAGCATTTT	CASSSSGRDNQPQHF
many	.	TRBV4-1	TRBJ2-1	TGCGCCAGCAGCCCATGGGAGGACTCCTACAATGAGCAGTTCTTC	CASSPWEDSYNEQFF
many	TRBD1	TRBV7-2	TRBJ2-3	TGTGCCAGCAGAAACAGGGGGATAGTTCAAGATACGCAGTATTTT	CASRNRGIVQDTQYF
.	.	TRBV6-2/TRBV6-3	TRBJ1-6	TGTGCCAGCAGTTTGGAAGCGATAAATTCACCCCTCCACTTT	CASSLEAINSPLHF
many	.	TRBV5-6	TRBJ2-7	TGTGCCAGCAGCTTGGTGGTGCTAAACGAGCAGTACTTC	CASSLVVLNEQYF
few	TRBD2	TRBV9	TRBJ2-5	TGTGCCAGCAGCCTTCGTGTAGCGGGAGGGCAGGAGACCCAGTACTTC	CASSLRVAGGQETQYF
many	.	TRBV5-1	TRBJ2-3	TGCGCCAGCAGCTTAAGACCCAGCACAGATACGCAGTATTTT	CASSLRPSTDTQYF
many	TRBD1	TRBV10-3	TRBJ2-7	TGTGCCGTGTCGACAGGGAGAGAGGAAGAGCAGTACTTC	CAVSTGREEEQYF
many	TRBD1	TRBV6-2/TRBV6-3	TRBJ1-1	TGTGCCAGCAGCGCCCCCGGGACAGGGACCCCGGGGGACACTGAAGCTTTCTTT	CASSAPGTGTPGDTEAFF
many	.	TRBV7-9	TRBJ2-7	TGTGCCAGCAGCATGGATCGGGCCCGGCGGCAGTACTTC	CASSMDRARRQYF
few	.	TRBV21-1	TRBJ2-2	TGTGCCAGCAGCAAATCAGACAGAAAGAACACCGGGGAGCTGTTTTTT	CASSKSDRKNTGELFF
many	TRBD1	TRBV7-8	TRBJ2-6	TGTGCCAGCAGCTTCCGACAGGGCATAGTCAAGTCTGGGGCCAACGTCCTGACTTTC	CASSFRQGIVKSGANVLTF
many	.	TRBV2	TRBJ1-1	TGTGCCAGCACCGAAAGGGGGGAAAACACTGAAGCTTTCTTT	CASTERGENTEAFF
many	TRBD1	TRBV19	TRBJ2-1	TGTGCCAGTAGTACCCGGGACAGGGTGGGGAGTGAGCAGTTCTTC	CASSTRDRVGSEQFF
many	TRBD1	TRBV20-1	TRBJ2-7	TGCAGTGCTAGATTCCGGGACAGGGGGCTTGAGCAGTACTTC	CSARFRDRGLEQYF
many	.	TRBV7-2	TRBJ2-7	TGTGCCAGCAGCTTAGAGGGCAGGGGGGAATACGAGCAGTACTTC	CASSLEGRGEYEQYF
many	TRBD1	TRBV19	TRBJ2-2	TGTGCCAGTAGTGTGACAGGGAGAACCGGGGAGCTGTTTTTT	CASSVTGRTGELFF
many	.	TRBV19	TRBJ1-2	TGTGCCAGTAGTATCGACGGCCAGGTTTATGGATATGGCTACACCTTC	CASSIDGQVYGYGYTF
many	.	TRBV29-1	TRBJ1-1	TGCAGCGTATCCGACCCGGGCACTGAAGCTTTCTTT	CSVSDPGTEAFF
many	.	TRBV5-6	TRBJ2-1	TGTGCCAGCAGCTCTGAATTGGCTCCTAGCTCCTACAATGAGCAGTTCTTC	CASSSELAPSSYNEQFF
many	.	TRBV20-1	TRBJ1-2	TGCAGTGCTATCGGGCCCCAGGGCTTTACTAACTATGGCTACACCTTC	CSAIGPQGFTNYGYTF
many	.	TRBV3-1	TRBJ2-1	TGTGCCAGCAGCCAAGCTCGGGACATCGCCTACAATGAGCAGTTCTTC	CASSQARDIAYNEQFF
many	TRBD1	TRBV11-2	TRBJ2-7	TGTGCCAGCAGCTTAGCGCACGACAGGGCCTACGAGCAGTACTTC	CASSLAHDRAYEQYF
many	TRBD2	TRBV6-1	TRBJ2-3	TGTGCCAGCAGTGAAGCGCTTCGTGGCGGGAGAAACACAGATACGCAGTATTTT	CASSEALRGGRNTDTQYF